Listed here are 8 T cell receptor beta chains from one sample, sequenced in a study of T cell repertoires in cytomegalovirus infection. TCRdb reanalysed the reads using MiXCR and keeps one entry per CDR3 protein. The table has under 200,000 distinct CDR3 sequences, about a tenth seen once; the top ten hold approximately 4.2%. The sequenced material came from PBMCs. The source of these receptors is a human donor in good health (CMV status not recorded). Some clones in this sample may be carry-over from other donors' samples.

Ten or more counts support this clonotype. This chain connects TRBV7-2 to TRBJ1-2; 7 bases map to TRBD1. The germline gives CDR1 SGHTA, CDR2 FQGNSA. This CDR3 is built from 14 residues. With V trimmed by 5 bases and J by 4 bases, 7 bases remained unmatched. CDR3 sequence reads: CASSAPGQTYGYTF. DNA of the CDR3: TGTGCCAGCAGCGCTCCGGGACAGACCTATGGCTACACCTTC.

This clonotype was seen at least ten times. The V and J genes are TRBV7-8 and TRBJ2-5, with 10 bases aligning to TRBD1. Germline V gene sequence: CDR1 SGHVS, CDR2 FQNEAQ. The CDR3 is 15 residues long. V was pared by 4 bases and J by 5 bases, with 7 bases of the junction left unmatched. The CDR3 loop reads CASSSETGGGETQYF. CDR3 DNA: TGTGCCAGCAGCTCAGAGACAGGGGGCGGCGAGACCCAGTACTTC.

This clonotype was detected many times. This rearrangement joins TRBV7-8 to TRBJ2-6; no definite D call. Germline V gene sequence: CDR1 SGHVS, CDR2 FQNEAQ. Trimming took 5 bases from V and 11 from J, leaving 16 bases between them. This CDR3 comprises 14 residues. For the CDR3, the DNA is TGTGCCAGCAGCCCCCCCGGCGGAGTGGACGTCCTGACTTTC. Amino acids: CASSPPGGVDVLTF. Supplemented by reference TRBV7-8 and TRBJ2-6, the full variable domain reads GAGVSQSPRYKVAKRGQDVALRCDPISGHVSLFWYQQALGQGPEFLTYFQNEAQLDKSGLPSDRFFAERPEGSVSTLKIQRTQQEDSAVYLCASSPPGGVDVLTFGAGSRLTVL.

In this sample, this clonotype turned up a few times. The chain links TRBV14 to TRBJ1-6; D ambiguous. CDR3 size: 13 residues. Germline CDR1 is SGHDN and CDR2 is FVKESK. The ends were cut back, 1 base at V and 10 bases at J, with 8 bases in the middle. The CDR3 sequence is CASSQVGRSPLHF. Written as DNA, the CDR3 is TGTGCCAGCAGCCAAGTGGGCCGGTCACCCCTCCACTTT.

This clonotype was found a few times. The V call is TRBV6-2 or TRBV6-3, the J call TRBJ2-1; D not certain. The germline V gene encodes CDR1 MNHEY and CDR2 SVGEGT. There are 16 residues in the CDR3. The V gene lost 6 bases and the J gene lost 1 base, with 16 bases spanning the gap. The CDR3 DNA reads TGTGCCAGCAGCCCTGATTTGCGGATATCCTACAATGAGCAGTTCTTC. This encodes CASSPDLRISYNEQFF.

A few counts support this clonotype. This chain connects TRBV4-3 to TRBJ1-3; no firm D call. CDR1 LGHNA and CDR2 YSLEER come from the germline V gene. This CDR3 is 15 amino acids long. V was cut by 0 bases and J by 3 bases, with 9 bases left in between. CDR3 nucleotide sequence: TGCGCCAGCAGCCAAGATTTGTCAAATGGAAACACCATATATTTT. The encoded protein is CASSQDLSNGNTIYF.

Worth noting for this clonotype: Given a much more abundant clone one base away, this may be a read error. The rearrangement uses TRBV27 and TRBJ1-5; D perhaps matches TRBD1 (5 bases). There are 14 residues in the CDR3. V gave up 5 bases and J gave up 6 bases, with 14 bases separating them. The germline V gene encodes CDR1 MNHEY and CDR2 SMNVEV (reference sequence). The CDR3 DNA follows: TGTGCCAGCAGTCCAGGGAGATTCGGTCAGCCCCAGCATTTT. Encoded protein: CASSPGRFGQPQHF.

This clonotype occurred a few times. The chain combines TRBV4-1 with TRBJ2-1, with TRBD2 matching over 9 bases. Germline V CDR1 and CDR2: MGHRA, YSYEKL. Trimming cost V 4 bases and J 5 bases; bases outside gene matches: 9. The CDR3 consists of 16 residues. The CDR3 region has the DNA TGCGCCAGCAGCCTTTTGAGCGGGGGGTCCCACAATGAGCAGTTCTTC. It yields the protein CASSLLSGGSHNEQFF.